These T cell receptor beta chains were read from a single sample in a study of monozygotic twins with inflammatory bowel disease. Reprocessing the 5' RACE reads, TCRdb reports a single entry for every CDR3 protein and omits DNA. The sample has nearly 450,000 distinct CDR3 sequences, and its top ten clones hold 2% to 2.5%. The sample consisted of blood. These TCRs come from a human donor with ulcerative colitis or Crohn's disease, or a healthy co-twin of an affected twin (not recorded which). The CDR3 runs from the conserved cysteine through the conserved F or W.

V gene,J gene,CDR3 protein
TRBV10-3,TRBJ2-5,CAISSTEETQYF
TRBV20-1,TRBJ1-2,CSATDRGHSYGYTF
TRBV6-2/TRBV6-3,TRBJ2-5,CASSYLDRQETQYF
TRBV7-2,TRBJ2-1,CASSYRGGSYNEQFF
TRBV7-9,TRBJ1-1,CASSPENQRIQAFF
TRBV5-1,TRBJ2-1,CASSQGLAGGRDYNEQFF
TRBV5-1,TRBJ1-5,CASSLTGTENQPQHF
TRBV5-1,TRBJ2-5,CASSYTGETQYF
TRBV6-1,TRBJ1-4,CASTHPADQYEKLFF
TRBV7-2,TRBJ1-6,CASSPRRAGLIDSPLHF
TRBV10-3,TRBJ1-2,CAISGPDTNYGYTF
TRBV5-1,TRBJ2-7,CASSLDSGTYEQYF
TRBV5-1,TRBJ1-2,CASSLDRASVYGYTF
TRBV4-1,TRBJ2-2,CASNKGPTSGGATGELFF
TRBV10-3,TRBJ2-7,CATRDSGSYEQYF
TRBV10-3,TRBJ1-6,CAISEAGVGGSASPLHF
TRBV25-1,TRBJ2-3,CASSAIGDTQYF
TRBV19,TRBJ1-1,CASSWEGGLESAFF
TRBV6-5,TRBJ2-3,CASSYETGSSSTDTQYF
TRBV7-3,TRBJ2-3,CASSLDPAGGTDTQYF
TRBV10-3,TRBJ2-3,CAISEQRGSTDTQYF
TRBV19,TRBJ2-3,CASSPSGGGPDTQYF
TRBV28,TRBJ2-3,CASSRVVTDTQYF
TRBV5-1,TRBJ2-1,CASSWADEHNEQFF
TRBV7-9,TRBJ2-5,CASSLASGGLQETQYF
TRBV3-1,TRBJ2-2,CASSQAGGHIGTGELFF
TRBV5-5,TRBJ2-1,CASSASGLAGNEQFF
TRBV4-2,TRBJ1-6,CASSQENRGGSPLHF
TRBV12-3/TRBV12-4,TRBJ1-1,CASSFSGLDTEAFF
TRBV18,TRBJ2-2,CASSFPGLAGSTGELFF
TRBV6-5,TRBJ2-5,CASSYTSQPTQETQYF
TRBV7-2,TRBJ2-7,CASSPWFLVSYEQYF
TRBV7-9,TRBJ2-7,CASSSTSGGLEQYF
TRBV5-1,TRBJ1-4,CASSHIDSGNEKLFF
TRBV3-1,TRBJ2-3,CASRRSAWADTQYF
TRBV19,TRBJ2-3,CASSGLENTDTQYF
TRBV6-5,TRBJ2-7,CASSYEGYEQYF
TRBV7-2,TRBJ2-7,CASSPPGVMVGEQYF
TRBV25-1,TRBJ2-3,CASSDGGSIVTQYF
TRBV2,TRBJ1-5,CASRRAEIENQPQHF
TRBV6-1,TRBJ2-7,CASSKGQTPWEQYF
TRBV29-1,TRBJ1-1,CSATEAGQGSTEAFF
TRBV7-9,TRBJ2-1,CASSSGAGIGNEQFF
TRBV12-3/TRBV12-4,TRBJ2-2,CASSPDGATGELFF
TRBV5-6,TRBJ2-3,CASSLSGGGTDTQYF
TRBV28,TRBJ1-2,CASSPGGTGYTF
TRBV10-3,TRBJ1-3,CAISAQGLVGNTIYF
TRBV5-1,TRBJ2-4,CASSPLGPGAENIQYF
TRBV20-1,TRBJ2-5,CSARAGGWETQYF